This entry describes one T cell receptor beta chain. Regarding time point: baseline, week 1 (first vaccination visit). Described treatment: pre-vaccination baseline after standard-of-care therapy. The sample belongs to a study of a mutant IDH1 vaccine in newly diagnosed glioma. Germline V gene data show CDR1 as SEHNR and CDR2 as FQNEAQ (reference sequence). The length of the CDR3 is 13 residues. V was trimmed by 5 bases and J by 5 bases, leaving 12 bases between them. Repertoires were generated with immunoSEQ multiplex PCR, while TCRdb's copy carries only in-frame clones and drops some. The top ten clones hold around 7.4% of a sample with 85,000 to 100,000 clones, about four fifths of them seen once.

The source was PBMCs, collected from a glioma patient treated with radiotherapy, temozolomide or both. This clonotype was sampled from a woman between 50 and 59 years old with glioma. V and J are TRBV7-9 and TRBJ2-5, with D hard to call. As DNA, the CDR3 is TGTGCCAGCAGCCCAGCGCTGGGCGAGACCCAGTACTTC. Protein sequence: CASSPALGETQYF.